The present T cell receptor (beta chain) was sequenced within a study of shared clonotypes between healthy human individuals. Study results and limitations: Rarefaction indicated that sorted-subset sequencing remained incomplete although depth was large.

TCRdb keeps only in-frame clones here, not all; method: immunoSEQ multiplex PCR. The table lists fewer than 1.6 million clones, about 98.5% of them singletons. Per the germline V gene, CDR1 is LNHDA and CDR2 is SQIVND (reference sequence). The CDR3 contains 16 residues. V trimming: 3 bases; J trimming: 6 bases; junction bases outside the gene matches: 12. As regards this clone: What it binds is unknown.

This TCR was recovered from a man aged 25-40 years in good health. Sequencing was done on a sample of naive CD4+ T cells sorted from blood. Stated subset: CD45RA+ positively selected. The chain employs TRBV19 and TRBJ2-7; 9 bases are shared with TRBD2. DNA of the CDR3: TGTGCCAGTAGTATCGGTAGCGGGAGCCTTCTTGCCGAGCAGTACTTC. It yields the protein CASSIGSGSLLAEQYF.